This is a list of T cell receptor beta chains from one sample in a study of post-analysis software for immune sequencing data. TCRdb ran MiXCR on the PCR reads and lists one entry per CDR3 protein. The data show 650,000 to 850,000 distinct CDR3 sequences, just over 45% seen once. The specimen was blood. Receptor source: a girl aged 5 to 17 with multiple sclerosis. Both conserved end residues are part of each CDR3. The D gene is left open where the match is weak. Not every row has a clone size; where given, it reads once, few, many or a size class.

v_call: TRBV7-9; d_call: TRBD2; clone_size: few; j_call: TRBJ2-1; cdr3_aa: CASSPETSFPSYNEQFF; cdr3_nt: TGTGCCAGCAGCCCCGAGACTAGCTTCCCATCCTACAATGAGCAGTTCTTC
v_call: TRBV6-5; d_call: TRBD2; clone_size: once; j_call: TRBJ2-5; cdr3_aa: CASSYTGQGRLAGQETQYF; cdr3_nt: TGTGCCAGCAGTTACACGGGACAGGGACGACTAGCGGGACAAGAGACCCAGTACTTC
v_call: TRBV7-9; d_call: TRBD1; clone_size: once; j_call: TRBJ2-7; cdr3_aa: CASSPPTGTGRDEQYF; cdr3_nt: TGTGCCAGCAGCCCCCCAACCGGGACAGGAAGGGACGAGCAGTACTTC
v_call: TRBV6-5; d_call: NA; clone_size: NA; j_call: TRBJ1-2; cdr3_aa: CASSYAVNYGYTF; cdr3_nt: TGTGCCAGCAGTTACGCAGTTAACTATGGCTACACCTTC
v_call: TRBV12-3/TRBV12-4; d_call: TRBD2; clone_size: few; j_call: TRBJ2-7; cdr3_aa: CASSLGMWLAGDYEQYF; cdr3_nt: TGTGCCAGCAGTTTGGGGATGTGGCTAGCGGGAGACTACGAGCAGTACTTC
v_call: TRBV15; d_call: NA; clone_size: NA; j_call: TRBJ2-1; cdr3_aa: CATGTSGGFSYNEQFF; cdr3_nt: TGTGCCACCGGCACCTCTGGTGGATTTTCCTACAATGAGCAGTTCTTC
v_call: TRBV9; d_call: TRBD1; clone_size: many; j_call: TRBJ2-6; cdr3_aa: CASSVGDSTSGANVLTF; cdr3_nt: TGTGCCAGCAGCGTGGGGGACAGCACCTCTGGGGCCAACGTCCTGACTTTC
v_call: TRBV5-1; d_call: TRBD1; clone_size: NA; j_call: TRBJ1-6; cdr3_aa: CASSPHTGGTNSPLHF; cdr3_nt: TGCGCCAGCAGCCCGCACACAGGGGGAACTAATTCACCCCTCCACTTT
v_call: TRBV29-1; d_call: NA; clone_size: few; j_call: TRBJ1-2; cdr3_aa: CSVEWSAAVHYTF; cdr3_nt: TGCAGCGTTGAATGGTCGGCAGCCGTCCACTACACCTTC
v_call: TRBV5-1; d_call: TRBD2; clone_size: once; j_call: TRBJ2-1; cdr3_aa: CANSLVRDYGGNEQFF; cdr3_nt: TGCGCCAACAGCTTGGTCCGGGACTACGGGGGGAATGAGCAGTTCTTC
v_call: TRBV7-8; d_call: TRBD2; clone_size: NA; j_call: TRBJ2-3; cdr3_aa: CASSSFSAGTPSDTQYF; cdr3_nt: TGTGCCAGCAGCTCGTTTTCAGCGGGAACCCCCTCAGATACGCAGTATTTT
v_call: TRBV2; d_call: TRBD2; clone_size: NA; j_call: TRBJ2-1; cdr3_aa: CASRDAGASSYNEQFF; cdr3_nt: TGTGCCAGCAGGGACGCGGGAGCCAGCTCCTACAATGAGCAGTTCTTC
v_call: TRBV4-2; d_call: NA; clone_size: few; j_call: TRBJ2-3; cdr3_aa: CASSQTPSTDTQYF; cdr3_nt: TGTGCCAGCAGCCAAACTCCGAGCACAGATACGCAGTATTTT
v_call: TRBV27; d_call: TRBD1; clone_size: NA; j_call: TRBJ1-5; cdr3_aa: CASSLRDSNQPQHF; cdr3_nt: TGTGCCAGCAGTTTGAGGGACAGTAATCAGCCCCAGCATTTT
v_call: TRBV12-3/TRBV12-4; d_call: NA; clone_size: NA; j_call: TRBJ1-2; cdr3_aa: CASSPPGTRGAGYTF; cdr3_nt: TGTGCCAGCAGTCCTCCCGGGACTCGGGGTGCCGGCTACACCTTC
v_call: TRBV6-5; d_call: NA; clone_size: NA; j_call: TRBJ1-1; cdr3_aa: CASSYSIGRDRAEAFF; cdr3_nt: TGTGCCAGCAGTTACTCGATAGGTAGGGATCGGGCTGAAGCTTTCTTT
v_call: TRBV19; d_call: NA; clone_size: few; j_call: TRBJ2-6; cdr3_aa: CASSMEGDSSGANVLTF; cdr3_nt: TGTGCCAGTAGTATGGAGGGCGACTCCTCTGGGGCCAACGTCCTGACTTTC
v_call: TRBV6-5; d_call: TRBD1; clone_size: NA; j_call: TRBJ2-5; cdr3_aa: CASSQGARYGQYF; cdr3_nt: TGTGCCAGCAGCCAGGGGGCAAGATACGGGCAGTACTTC
v_call: TRBV20-1; d_call: TRBD1; clone_size: NA; j_call: TRBJ2-3; cdr3_aa: CSAGDRGRSTDTQYF; cdr3_nt: TGCAGTGCTGGGGACAGGGGCCGTTCCACAGATACGCAGTATTTT
v_call: TRBV6-2/TRBV6-3; d_call: NA; clone_size: NA; j_call: TRBJ2-7; cdr3_aa: CASSYGTRIYLEQYF; cdr3_nt: TGTGCCAGCAGTTACGGGACGAGGATATACTTGGAGCAGTACTTC
v_call: TRBV29-1; d_call: NA; clone_size: NA; j_call: TRBJ1-4; cdr3_aa: CSVEQTGKLFF; cdr3_nt: TGCAGCGTTGAGCAGACGGGAAAACTGTTTTTT
v_call: TRBV6-1; d_call: NA; clone_size: few; j_call: TRBJ2-6; cdr3_aa: CASTLGDWLSGANVLTF; cdr3_nt: TGTGCCAGCACCCTGGGGGACTGGCTCTCTGGGGCCAACGTCCTGACTTTC
v_call: TRBV10-2; d_call: NA; clone_size: NA; j_call: TRBJ2-1; cdr3_aa: CASSSGQGSFGIEQFF; cdr3_nt: TGCGCCAGCAGTTCCGGCCAGGGGAGTTTTGGTATTGAGCAGTTCTTC
v_call: TRBV28; d_call: NA; clone_size: many; j_call: TRBJ2-5; cdr3_aa: CASSLNGETQYF; cdr3_nt: TGTGCCAGCAGTTTGAATGGAGAGACCCAGTACTTC
v_call: TRBV27; d_call: NA; clone_size: NA; j_call: TRBJ1-1; cdr3_aa: CASSSGLNEAFF; cdr3_nt: TGTGCCAGCAGTTCGGGGCTGAATGAAGCTTTCTTT
v_call: TRBV6-5; d_call: TRBD1; clone_size: few; j_call: TRBJ1-2; cdr3_aa: CASSPLTGDYGYTF; cdr3_nt: TGTGCCAGCAGTCCTCTGACAGGGGACTATGGCTACACCTTC
v_call: TRBV6-4; d_call: TRBD2; clone_size: NA; j_call: TRBJ2-3; cdr3_aa: CASSKLAGTSTDTQYF; cdr3_nt: TGTGCCAGCAGCAAACTAGCGGGAACTAGCACAGATACGCAGTATTTT
v_call: TRBV20-1; d_call: NA; clone_size: many; j_call: TRBJ2-5; cdr3_aa: CSAGWGGIETQYF; cdr3_nt: TGCAGTGCCGGGTGGGGCGGGATAGAGACCCAGTACTTC
v_call: TRBV9; d_call: NA; clone_size: few; j_call: TRBJ2-5; cdr3_aa: CASSVVGGGKETQYF; cdr3_nt: TGTGCCAGCAGCGTAGTGGGCGGAGGGAAAGAGACCCAGTACTTC
v_call: TRBV3-1; d_call: TRBD2; clone_size: NA; j_call: TRBJ2-1; cdr3_aa: CASSRSAGEVNEQFF; cdr3_nt: TGTGCCAGCAGCCGGTCGGCGGGAGAAGTAAATGAGCAGTTCTTC
v_call: TRBV7-9; d_call: TRBD2; clone_size: NA; j_call: TRBJ2-1; cdr3_aa: CASSDPGTSAYNEQFF; cdr3_nt: TGTGCCAGCAGCGACCCCGGGACTAGCGCCTACAATGAGCAGTTCTTC
v_call: TRBV9; d_call: NA; clone_size: few; j_call: TRBJ1-1; cdr3_aa: CASSVGQSGTEAFF; cdr3_nt: TGTGCCAGCAGCGTAGGACAGTCGGGGACTGAAGCTTTCTTT
v_call: TRBV29-1; d_call: NA; clone_size: NA; j_call: TRBJ2-5; cdr3_aa: CSVRRAGTQYF; cdr3_nt: TGCAGCGTTCGGAGGGCTGGGACCCAGTACTTC
v_call: TRBV29-1; d_call: TRBD1; clone_size: NA; j_call: TRBJ2-6; cdr3_aa: CSVIIRDRERTGANVLTF; cdr3_nt: TGCAGCGTTATCATCCGGGACAGGGAAAGGACTGGGGCCAACGTCCTGACTTTC
v_call: TRBV28; d_call: NA; clone_size: few; j_call: TRBJ2-7; cdr3_aa: CASSGGATVLEQYF; cdr3_nt: TGTGCCAGCAGTGGGGGGGCTACGGTCCTCGAGCAGTACTTC
v_call: TRBV15; d_call: NA; clone_size: NA; j_call: TRBJ2-7; cdr3_aa: CATSRGASASYEQYF; cdr3_nt: TGTGCCACCAGCAGAGGGGCTAGCGCGAGCTACGAGCAGTACTTC
v_call: TRBV29-1; d_call: NA; clone_size: NA; j_call: TRBJ2-7; cdr3_aa: CSVDSGSVDEQYF; cdr3_nt: TGCAGCGTTGATTCCGGGAGTGTCGATGAGCAGTACTTC
v_call: TRBV6-1; d_call: NA; clone_size: NA; j_call: TRBJ2-1; cdr3_aa: CASTLRQKNEQFF; cdr3_nt: TGTGCCAGCACTCTAAGACAGAAGAATGAGCAGTTCTTC
v_call: TRBV7-9; d_call: TRBD1; clone_size: few; j_call: TRBJ1-1; cdr3_aa: CASSPETGVNTEAFF; cdr3_nt: TGTGCCAGCAGCCCGGAGACAGGGGTTAACACTGAAGCTTTCTTT
v_call: TRBV14; d_call: NA; clone_size: few; j_call: TRBJ1-1; cdr3_aa: CASSPSRTEAFF; cdr3_nt: TGTGCCAGCAGCCCTTCTCGCACTGAAGCTTTCTTT
v_call: TRBV7-2; d_call: NA; clone_size: few; j_call: TRBJ1-6; cdr3_aa: CASSLASTGNSPLHF; cdr3_nt: TGTGCCAGCAGCTTAGCTTCAACGGGAAATTCACCCCTCCACTTT
v_call: TRBV7-2; d_call: NA; clone_size: NA; j_call: TRBJ2-7; cdr3_aa: CASSSQPSAGEQYF; cdr3_nt: TGTGCCAGCAGCTCCCAACCTTCAGCCGGCGAGCAGTACTTC
v_call: TRBV25-1; d_call: TRBD2; clone_size: few; j_call: TRBJ2-5; cdr3_aa: CASSFRTSGRAQETQYF; cdr3_nt: TGTGCCAGCAGTTTCAGGACTAGCGGGAGGGCACAAGAGACCCAGTACTTC
v_call: TRBV7-2; d_call: TRBD2; clone_size: few; j_call: TRBJ2-3; cdr3_aa: CASSLSRGTSGRAADTQYF; cdr3_nt: TGTGCCAGCAGCCTAAGCCGAGGGACTAGCGGGAGGGCCGCAGATACGCAGTATTTT
v_call: TRBV6-5; d_call: NA; clone_size: NA; j_call: TRBJ1-5; cdr3_aa: CASRRDKYQPQHF; cdr3_nt: TGTGCCAGCAGAAGGGACAAATATCAGCCCCAGCATTTT
v_call: TRBV30; d_call: TRBD2; clone_size: NA; j_call: TRBJ2-7; cdr3_aa: CAWSPQRTSGTTYEQYF; cdr3_nt: TGTGCCTGGAGTCCACAGAGGACTAGCGGGACGACCTACGAGCAGTACTTC
v_call: TRBV12-3/TRBV12-4; d_call: NA; clone_size: NA; j_call: TRBJ2-1; cdr3_aa: CASSFMGGEQFF; cdr3_nt: TGTGCCAGCAGTTTTATGGGAGGTGAGCAGTTCTTC
v_call: TRBV3-1; d_call: NA; clone_size: few; j_call: TRBJ2-7; cdr3_aa: CASSLGPDYTYEQYF; cdr3_nt: TGTGCCAGCAGCCTAGGCCCGGACTACACCTACGAGCAGTACTTC
v_call: TRBV4-3; d_call: NA; clone_size: NA; j_call: TRBJ2-1; cdr3_aa: CASSLGSYSYNEQFF; cdr3_nt: TGCGCCAGCAGCCTAGGGAGCTACTCCTACAATGAGCAGTTCTTC
v_call: TRBV9; d_call: NA; clone_size: NA; j_call: TRBJ2-1; cdr3_aa: CASSVEGQQFF; cdr3_nt: TGTGCCAGCAGCGTAGAGGGGCAACAGTTCTTC
v_call: TRBV27; d_call: TRBD1; clone_size: NA; j_call: TRBJ2-3; cdr3_aa: CASRFGVGQGAATQYF; cdr3_nt: TGTGCCAGCAGGTTCGGTGTGGGACAGGGGGCGGCAACGCAGTATTTT
v_call: TRBV7-3; d_call: NA; clone_size: few; j_call: TRBJ2-7; cdr3_aa: CASSAYPPGGTGSSEQYF; cdr3_nt: TGTGCCAGCAGCGCATACCCTCCGGGGGGGACAGGGTCCTCCGAGCAGTACTTC
v_call: TRBV7-8; d_call: TRBD1; clone_size: NA; j_call: TRBJ2-5; cdr3_aa: CASSLNRPGQGKETQYF; cdr3_nt: TGTGCCAGCAGCTTAAATCGCCCGGGACAGGGGAAAGAGACCCAGTACTTC
v_call: TRBV20-1; d_call: TRBD1; clone_size: NA; j_call: TRBJ2-5; cdr3_aa: CSALRQGQETQYF; cdr3_nt: TGCAGTGCTCTACGACAGGGCCAAGAGACCCAGTACTTC
v_call: TRBV28; d_call: NA; clone_size: NA; j_call: TRBJ2-7; cdr3_aa: CASSTPQTGGRYEQYF; cdr3_nt: TGTGCCAGCAGTACCCCTCAGACAGGTGGCAGGTACGAGCAGTACTTC
v_call: TRBV7-2; d_call: NA; clone_size: NA; j_call: TRBJ2-3; cdr3_aa: CASSLELGIDTQYF; cdr3_nt: TGTGCCAGCAGCTTAGAGTTAGGTATAGATACGCAGTATTTT
v_call: TRBV9; d_call: NA; clone_size: few; j_call: TRBJ2-7; cdr3_aa: CASSVGVGSYEQYF; cdr3_nt: TGTGCCAGCAGCGTAGGGGTCGGATCCTACGAGCAGTACTTC
v_call: TRBV7-9; d_call: NA; clone_size: NA; j_call: TRBJ2-1; cdr3_aa: CASSLAGGTHNEQFF; cdr3_nt: TGTGCCAGCAGCTTAGCCGGCGGGACACACAATGAGCAGTTCTTC
v_call: TRBV5-1; d_call: NA; clone_size: many; j_call: TRBJ2-1; cdr3_aa: CASSLLSSYNEQFF; cdr3_nt: TGTGCCAGCAGCTTGTTGAGCTCCTACAATGAGCAGTTCTTC